The T cell receptor beta chain under discussion was sequenced for a study of human T cells and chemical hapten exposure. The study, taken as a whole, reports: Expanded TCRs grouped into significantly more large CDR3 similarity clusters than controls produced.

Germline V gene data show CDR1 as MDHEN and CDR2 as SYDVKM. CDR3 length: 14 residues. Trimming at V came to 2 bases and at J to 4 bases, leaving 4 bases not matched to a gene. The library labeled individual cDNA molecules by adding unique molecular identifiers to them. TCRdb analysed the RACE reads with MiXCR anew, one entry per CDR3 protein. Among under 400,000 distinct CDR3 sequences, 4.5% to 5.5% were seen once, and the ten largest hold 2.6%. In regard to this clonotype: Its antigen remains unknown.

Time point here: pre-sensitization, week 0. Specified treatment: therapeutic diphenylcyclopropenone sensitization with weekly scalp DPC. The drawing of blood occurred before each patch test was applied. The sequence derives from a woman aged 45-60 years with alopecia areata. Some clones in this sample may be carry-over from other donors' samples. V is TRBV28 and J is TRBJ2-7, with 8 bases fitting TRBD2. This specimen consisted of whole blood, obtained in connection with sensitization to the hapten diphenylcyclopropenone (DPC). This CDR3 is CASSLEGLGYEQYF. The DNA for the CDR3 is TGTGCCAGCAGTTTAGAGGGACTAGGTTACGAGCAGTACTTC.